This TCR beta chain was sequenced during a study of OX40 agonist ivuxolimab in advanced cancers. Assay: immunoSEQ multiplex PCR; the TCRdb copy retains only in-frame clones and omits some. This sample has 55,000 to 85,000 clones, with about 90% found just once. CDR3 length: 14 residues. Trimming shortened V by 6 bases and J by 0 bases, and 9 bases separated the two germline ends. Germline V CDR1 and CDR2: SNHLY, FYNNEI. The receptor's source is an adult with an advanced solid tumor such as melanoma, head and neck, liver or kidney cancer. J is TRBJ2-1 and V is TRBV2; D possibly uses TRBD1 or TRBD2 (5 bases each). This specimen was CD4+ or CD8+ T cells sorted from blood, taken in a trial of the OX40 agonist ivuxolimab. The CDR3 protein is CASRAGTSYNEQFF. CDR3 coding DNA: TGTGCCAGCAGAGCAGGGACCTCCTACAATGAGCAGTTCTTC.